This T cell receptor (beta chain) comes out of a study of blood T cell repertoires in COVID-19. Study overall: Acute-phase and convalescent COVID-19 samples originated in the United States, Italy and Spain. T cells, B-cell-depleted T cells, or PBMCs provided the cDNA or gDNA that served as material.

The CDR3 loop spans 15 amino acids. Trimming removed 4 bases from V and 3 bases from J; junction bases left unmatched: 8. Germline V gene data show CDR1 as SGHDN and CDR2 as FVKESK. Per the study methods: Reference gene primer amplification yielded estimated nucleated cell counts. TCRdb's copy holds only in-frame clones and misses some; the assay was immunoSEQ multiplex PCR. The D gene and trimming were derived from the DNA, and the V and J assignments and clone size from that table. The repertoire holds 200,000 to 250,000 clones, with almost 90% as singletons. The chain carries TRBV14 and TRBJ1-2, with TRBD1 matching over 7 bases. This clonotype was obtained from a woman aged 60 to 75 with acute or convalescent COVID-19. Sample: peripheral blood. The CDR3 spells CASSPMTGRDYGYTF. CDR3 DNA: TGTGCCAGCAGCCCGATGACAGGGAGAGACTATGGCTACACCTTC. Filled out from reference TRBV14 and TRBJ1-2, the complete variable domain reads EAGVTQFPSHSVIEKGQTVTLRCDPISGHDNLYWYRRVMGKEIKFLLHFVKESKQDESGMPNNRFLAERTGGTYSTLKVQPAELEDSGVYFCASSPMTGRDYGYTFGSGTRLTVV.